Presented here are 16 T cell receptor beta chains from one specimen sequenced in a study of OX40 agonist ivuxolimab in advanced cancers. Some clones are missing from TCRdb's copy, which holds only in-frame ones; the method was immunoSEQ multiplex PCR. The table includes fewer than 40,000 clones, about 70% detected once. Sequenced material: CD4+ or CD8+ T cells sorted from blood, taken in a trial of the OX40 agonist ivuxolimab. All receptors derive from an adult with an advanced solid tumor such as melanoma, head and neck, liver or kidney cancer.

The V gene is TRBV5-6, the J gene TRBJ1-3; D remains ambiguous. V shed 2 bases and J shed 0 bases, with 6 bases lying between them. The CDR3 extends over 14 amino acids. Germline-derived CDR1 and CDR2 are SGHDT and YYEEEE. In DNA, the CDR3 is TGTGCCAGCAGCTTAGAAGACTCTGGAAACACCATATATTTT. Its translation: CASSLEDSGNTIYF.

V and J are TRBV7-9 and TRBJ1-2; 7 bases are a match to TRBD1. CDR3 length: 14 residues. Trimming at V came to 2 bases and at J to 6 bases, leaving 6 bases not matched to a gene. The V gene's germline CDR1 is SEHNR and CDR2 FQNEAQ (reference sequence). In DNA, the CDR3 is TGTGCCAGCAGCTTATGGACAGGAGCGAATGGCTACACCTTC. This gives the protein CASSLWTGANGYTF.

The V call is TRBV11-2, the J call TRBJ2-4; D gene ambiguous. V lost 6 bases to trimming and J lost 0 bases, with 12 bases between them. There are 15 residues in the CDR3. The germline gives CDR1 SGHAT, CDR2 FQNNGV. CDR3 loop: CASRKIGLAKNIQYF. The CDR3 DNA reads TGTGCCAGCAGGAAAATTGGGTTAGCCAAAAACATTCAGTACTTC.

This chain joins TRBV27 and TRBJ2-2; possible D gene TRBD1, 6 bases. The germline CDR1 and CDR2 sequences are MNHEY and SMNVEV (reference sequence). V lost 0 bases to trimming and J lost 4 bases, with 9 bases between them. This CDR3 is 15 amino acids long. The CDR3 sequence is CASSLSAGATGELFF. In nucleotides, the CDR3 is TGTGCCAGCAGTTTATCGGCAGGGGCCACCGGGGAGCTGTTTTTT.

V gene TRBV5-4 combines with J gene TRBJ2-2, with a weak D call TRBD1 (5 bases). This CDR3 has 15 amino acids. Germline loops: CDR1 SGHNT, CDR2 YYREEE (reference sequence). V gave up 3 bases and J gave up 5 bases, with 14 bases separating them. The CDR3 sequence: CASSWGSLGTGELFF. The CDR3 DNA reads TGTGCCAGCAGCTGGGGCAGTCTAGGGACCGGGGAGCTGTTTTTT.

This chain uses TRBV6-5 with TRBJ1-1; D is undetermined. The CDR3 covers 14 residues. Trimming took 6 bases from V and 3 from J, leaving 14 bases between them. Germline V lookup: CDR1 MNHEY, CDR2 SVGAGI. The CDR3 spells CASRRMGKDTEAFF. CDR3 coding DNA: TGTGCCAGCAGGAGAATGGGGAAGGACACTGAAGCTTTCTTT.

The CDR3: CASSLVADNEQFF. The CDR3 nucleotides are TGTGCCAGCAGCTTGGTGGCAGACAATGAGCAGTTCTTC. The gene calls are TRBV5-4 and TRBJ2-1; D ambiguous. In germline, CDR1 is SGHNT, CDR2 YYREEE (reference sequence). This CDR3 is built from 13 residues. Trimming pared 0 bases from V and 5 bases from J, leaving 6 bases between.

The chain recombines TRBV11-2 with TRBJ2-7; 14 positions agree with TRBD2. The CDR3 has 17 amino acids. From germline, CDR1 is SGHAT and CDR2 FQNNGV. V lost 5 bases to trimming and J lost 5 bases; unmatched junction nucleotides: 11. The CDR3 sequence: CASSPRTSGGFRDEQYF. Written as DNA, the CDR3 is TGTGCCAGCAGCCCGCGGACTAGCGGGGGGTTTAGGGACGAGCAGTACTTC.

The chain combines TRBV6-1 with TRBJ2-4; D is tentatively TRBD1 or TRBD2 (6 bases each). This CDR3 region has 15 residues. The germline V and J ends were trimmed by 7 bases and 0 bases, with 13 bases remaining between them. CDR1 and CDR2 from the germline V gene are MNHNS and SASEGT. CDR3 nucleotide sequence: TGTGCCAGCACCGAAGGGGGGATAGCCAAAAACATTCAGTACTTC. Protein: CASTEGGIAKNIQYF.

In this sample, this clone turned up once. This chain joins TRBV2 and TRBJ1-1, with unresolved D. V was cut by 4 bases and J by 5 bases, with 8 bases left in between. The CDR3 is 12 amino acids. The germline CDR1 and CDR2 sequences are SNHLY and FYNNEI. CDR3 coding DNA: TGTGCCAGCAGTGTTATATGGACTGAAGCTTTCTTT. Protein product: CASSVIWTEAFF.

The CDR3 DNA reads as TGTGCCAGTAGCCCCAGGGTCGGTGAAGCTTTCTTT. Its translation: CASSPRVGEAFF. The chain couples TRBV19 to TRBJ1-1; D possibly corresponds to TRBD1 (5 bases). The CDR3 loop spans 12 amino acids. Germline V CDR1 and CDR2: LNHDA, SQIVND (reference sequence). The ends were cut back, 6 bases at V and 7 bases at J, with 12 bases in the middle.

V and J are TRBV7-9 and TRBJ1-2; TRBD1 aligns across 7 bases. The CDR3 totals 14 residues. The ends lost 5 bases at V and 3 bases at J; junction bases unmatched: 6. Germline values: CDR1 SEHNR, CDR2 FQNEAQ (reference sequence). The CDR3 DNA reads as TGTGCCAGCAGCCAACATACAGGGGACTATGGCTACACCTTC. It yields the protein CASSQHTGDYGYTF.

This clone has a handful of counts. The CDR3 sequence: CAWRGFRGTEAFF. The CDR3 coding sequence is TGTGCCTGGAGGGGATTCCGAGGGACTGAAGCTTTCTTT. V and J are TRBV30 and TRBJ1-1; D ambiguous. The ends were cut back, 3 bases at V and 5 bases at J, with 13 bases in the middle. Looked up from germline, CDR1 is GTSNPN and CDR2 is SVGIG (reference sequence). The CDR3 covers 13 residues.

The rearrangement uses TRBV7-9 and TRBJ1-2, with D possibly matching TRBD1 (5 bases). V lost 5 bases and J lost 8, with 12 bases in between. CDR1 SEHNR and CDR2 FQNEAQ come from the germline V gene (reference sequence). The CDR3 runs 12 residues. CDR3 nucleotide sequence: TGTGCCAGCAGCCCAGATAAGGGGGGCTACACCTTC. Protein sequence: CASSPDKGGYTF.

CDR3 protein: CASRTGLAGELFF. In nucleotides, the CDR3 is TGTGCCAGCAGGACAGGGCTTGCCGGGGAGCTGTTTTTT. The J gene is TRBJ2-2, the V gene TRBV6-4, with 7 bases fitting TRBD1. The CDR3 extends over 13 amino acids. Germline CDR1 is MRHNA and CDR2 is SNTAGT. V shed 6 bases and J 6 bases; nucleotides not matched to a gene: 4.

The rearrangement uses TRBV6-5 and TRBJ2-2; 11 nucleotides line up with TRBD2. This CDR3 contains 15 residues. Germline assignment: CDR1 MNHEY and CDR2 SVGAGI. The V segment lost 6 bases and the J segment 5 bases; nucleotides outside the gene matches: 5. The CDR3 coding sequence is TGTGCCAGCAGGCCGACTAGCGGGGATACCGGGGAGCTGTTTTTT. Encoded protein: CASRPTSGDTGELFF.